These T cell receptor beta chains were read from a single sample in a study of cytomegalovirus exposure and HLA in healthy donors. Profiling relied on immunoSEQ multiplex PCR, and the TCRdb table lists in-frame clones only, not all of them. The repertoire holds around 180,000 clones, around 80% seen once, with about 2.4% in the top ten. The specimen sequenced was PBMCs. These receptors came from a male donor in good health and CMV-seronegative. The CDR3 runs from the conserved cysteine through the conserved F or W. A D gene is named only where the DNA matches it firmly. Size values are once, few and many counts, or a class for expanded clones, and some rows have none.

clone size,V gene,D gene,J gene,CDR3 DNA,CDR3 protein
-,TRBV6-5,TRBD1,TRBJ1-5,TGTGCCAGCAGAAAAACAGGGGGTAACGGTCAGCCCCAGCATTTT,CASRKTGGNGQPQHF
-,TRBV29-1,TRBD1,TRBJ2-7,TGCAGCGTTGCCCCGGGGACAGGGGCCTACGAGCAGTACTTC,CSVAPGTGAYEQYF
once,TRBV19,-,TRBJ1-1,TGTGCCAGTAGGAGTGGACATAAGAACACTGAAGCTTTCTTT,CASRSGHKNTEAFF
-,TRBV4-3,-,TRBJ2-7,TGCGCCAGCAGCCCCGCGGTCCGCTACGAGCAGTACTTC,CASSPAVRYEQYF
-,TRBV29-1,TRBD1,TRBJ1-2,TGCAGCGTGGCCTGGAGGGGGACAGGGGGCGCAGGCTATGGCTACACCTTC,CSVAWRGTGGAGYGYTF
once,TRBV28,TRBD1,TRBJ1-1,TGTGCCAGCAGTTTCTCGTCAGGGGGCCGCACTGAAGCTTTCTTT,CASSFSSGGRTEAFF
-,TRBV7-2,-,TRBJ2-7,TGTGCCAGCAGCTTAACTTCCGGGTACTCCTACGAGCAGTACTTC,CASSLTSGYSYEQYF
-,TRBV28,TRBD2,TRBJ2-1,TGTGCCAGCATTACTAGCGGCTCCTACAATGAGCAGTTCTTC,CASITSGSYNEQFF
-,TRBV9,-,TRBJ2-2,TGTGCCAGCAGCGGTATTAGTCCCGCGAACACCGGGGAGCTGTTTTTT,CASSGISPANTGELFF
few,TRBV5-6,TRBD1,TRBJ1-3,TGTGCCAGCAGCATAGACAGGGGAGTGGTCGGAAACACCATATATTTT,CASSIDRGVVGNTIYF
-,TRBV5-1,TRBD2,TRBJ2-3,TGCGCCAGCAGCTTGTACCGAGGACTAGTCGACACAGATACGCAGTATTTT,CASSLYRGLVDTDTQYF
-,TRBV10-3,TRBD2,TRBJ2-3,TGTGCCATCAGTGAGCAACAGAGCGGGGCGGCCACAGATACGCAGTATTTT,CAISEQQSGAATDTQYF
-,TRBV5-4,-,TRBJ1-4,TGTGCCAGCAGCTTTTCATCGGGACTACAGGGCTACGAAAAACTGTTTTTT,CASSFSSGLQGYEKLFF
-,TRBV5-4,TRBD1,TRBJ2-7,TGTGCCAGCAGCCCGGGACAGGGGTCCTACGAGCAGTACTTC,CASSPGQGSYEQYF
-,TRBV5-5,TRBD2,TRBJ2-6,TGTGCCAGCAGCCCGACCGGGACTAGCGGTTCTGGGGCCAACGTCCTGACTTTC,CASSPTGTSGSGANVLTF
-,TRBV19,TRBD2,TRBJ2-3,TGTGCCAGTAGTAGACAGGGGACTAGCGGGGGGGTCACAGATACGCAGTATTTT,CASSRQGTSGGVTDTQYF
-,TRBV12-5,-,TRBJ2-5,TGTGCTAGTGGCCCCGGGACATTGGAGAGAGAGACCCAGTACTTC,CASGPGTLERETQYF
once,TRBV29-1,TRBD1,TRBJ1-2,TGCAGCGTTGTGACAGGGAGCAACTATGGCTACACCTTC,CSVVTGSNYGYTF
-,TRBV27,-,TRBJ2-7,TGTGCCAGCATGCCACACTCCTACGAGCAGTACTTC,CASMPHSYEQYF
-,TRBV11-3,TRBD1,TRBJ2-2,TGTGCCAGCAGCTTAGGTACCGGGACAGGGGAAACCGCGAACACCGGGGAGCTGTTTTTT,CASSLGTGTGETANTGELFF
-,TRBV27,TRBD2,TRBJ2-2,TGTGCCAGCAGTTTATCCGGACTAGCGGGGGACACCGGGGAGCTGTTTTTT,CASSLSGLAGDTGELFF
-,TRBV6-1,-,TRBJ1-6,TGTGCCAGCAGTGAAGCTGACGGAGGGGAGGGCGCGATTGGGAATTCACCCCTCCACTTT,CASSEADGGEGAIGNSPLHF
-,TRBV19,TRBD2,TRBJ2-3,TGTGCCAGTAGTACCTCTCGCGGGAGGGCGGTAGATACGCAGTATTTT,CASSTSRGRAVDTQYF
-,TRBV5-4,TRBD2,TRBJ2-7,TGTGCCAGCAGCTTGGACGCTTGGGGACTAGGGTACGAGCAGTACTTC,CASSLDAWGLGYEQYF
-,TRBV5-1,TRBD2,TRBJ2-7,TGCGCCAGCAGCTTAATTAGCGGGGCATCCTACGAGCAGTACTTC,CASSLISGASYEQYF
once,TRBV7-9,-,TRBJ2-7,TGTTCCAGCAGCTCACAGGGCTACGAGCAGTACTTC,CSSSSQGYEQYF
few,TRBV4-2,-,TRBJ1-2,TGTGCCAGCAGCCAAGGTAGAGGGGAGGTCTATGGCTACACCTTC,CASSQGRGEVYGYTF
-,TRBV9,TRBD2,TRBJ2-5,TGTGCCAGCAGCGTAGGGCCTTCAACTAGCGGGGTATTGGAGACCCAGTACTTC,CASSVGPSTSGVLETQYF
-,TRBV4-1,-,TRBJ2-1,TGCGCCAGCAGCCAAGTACAGGGGGGGAATGAGCAGTTCTTC,CASSQVQGGNEQFF
-,TRBV29-1,TRBD2,TRBJ2-1,TGCAGCGTTGATCAACTAGCGGGAGGGTACAATGAGCAGTTCTTC,CSVDQLAGGYNEQFF
-,TRBV7-8,TRBD1,TRBJ2-7,TGTGCCAGCAGCACGGGACAGGAATACTCCTACGAGCAGTACTTC,CASSTGQEYSYEQYF
-,TRBV30,TRBD1,TRBJ2-2,TGTGCCTGGAGTAAAAAAATTCCCGGGACAGGGTTTTCCGGGGAGCTGTTTTTT,CAWSKKIPGTGFSGELFF
-,TRBV5-3,-,TRBJ1-4,TGTGCCAGAAGCGGGCACAGGGTTTCGGGCCCTAATGAAAAACTGTTTTTT,CARSGHRVSGPNEKLFF
-,TRBV29-1,TRBD2,TRBJ2-2,TGCAGCGTCGGGGGACTAGCGGGCCCTAACACCGGGGAGCTGTTTTTT,CSVGGLAGPNTGELFF
-,TRBV11-2,-,TRBJ2-7,TGTGCCAGCAGCTTAGATACGGGGAGTTCCTCCTACGAGCAGTACTTC,CASSLDTGSSSYEQYF
-,TRBV7-2,-,TRBJ2-3,TGTGCCAGCAGCTTAGGAAGTAGCGCCACAGATACGCAGTATTTT,CASSLGSSATDTQYF
-,TRBV19,TRBD1,TRBJ1-1,TGTGCCAGTAGTATAGATCCCCGGGGACAGGGAGGCACTGAAGCTTTCTTT,CASSIDPRGQGGTEAFF
-,TRBV29-1,TRBD2,TRBJ2-7,TGCAGCGTTGAAGTGCGGCTAGCGGGACTGTACGAGCAGTACTTC,CSVEVRLAGLYEQYF
-,TRBV9,TRBD1,TRBJ1-3,TGTGCCAGCAGCGTAGTTTCAGGACAGGGGACTGGAAACACCATATATTTT,CASSVVSGQGTGNTIYF
-,TRBV5-4,-,TRBJ1-2,TGTGCCAGCAGCGGCGGCGGGGAAGGCTACCCCTTC,CASSGGGEGYPF
-,TRBV9,-,TRBJ2-7,TGTGCCAGCAGCGTAACGGGGTTGGGTGACGAGCAGTACTTC,CASSVTGLGDEQYF
few,TRBV6-1,TRBD1,TRBJ1-1,TGTGCCAGCAGTAAACAGGGGGTCACTGAAGCTTTCTTT,CASSKQGVTEAFF
few,TRBV5-5,TRBD1,TRBJ1-1,TGTGCCAGCAGCGGACCGGGACAGGGGAACACTGAAGCTTTCTTT,CASSGPGQGNTEAFF
-,TRBV5-1,TRBD2,TRBJ2-1,TGCGCCAGCAGCTCCGGGACTAGTGGAACCCATGAGCAGTTCTTC,CASSSGTSGTHEQFF
-,TRBV5-1,TRBD1,TRBJ2-6,TGCGCCAGCAGCCTCCCGGGACAGGGGGATTTGTTCGCTGGGGCCAACGTCCTGACTTTC,CASSLPGQGDLFAGANVLTF
-,TRBV7-2,TRBD2,TRBJ2-3,TGTGCCAGCAGCCGGACTAGCGGGGGGCGGGCAGATACGCAGTATTTT,CASSRTSGGRADTQYF
-,TRBV7-2,TRBD1,TRBJ1-5,TGTGCCAGCAGCTTGGGGACAGGGGGTGATCAGCCCCAGCATTTT,CASSLGTGGDQPQHF
-,TRBV25-1,-,TRBJ2-7,TGTGCCAGCAGTGAAATCGGCGTAACAGGAGCACGCGAGCAGTACTTC,CASSEIGVTGAREQYF
-,TRBV28,-,TRBJ1-1,TGTGCCAGCAGCAAATTTGGTGGGAGGACGAGGAACACTGAAGCTTTCTTT,CASSKFGGRTRNTEAFF
-,TRBV7-8,TRBD2,TRBJ2-5,TGTGCCAGCAGCTTAGTATCACTAGCGGGAGGGAAGTACCAAGAGACCCAGTACTTC,CASSLVSLAGGKYQETQYF
-,TRBV19,-,TRBJ2-5,TGTGCCAGTGCGTTACAGGGTACGATGAGAGAGACCCAGTACTTC,CASALQGTMRETQYF
-,TRBV19,TRBD1,TRBJ2-5,TGTGCCAGTAGTATAGATCGAGGGGGCTCCCAAGAGACCCAGTACTTC,CASSIDRGGSQETQYF
-,TRBV30,TRBD1,TRBJ1-5,TGTGCCTGGAGGGGGGACAGGGCCGATCAGCCCCAGCATTTT,CAWRGDRADQPQHF
-,TRBV6-5,-,TRBJ2-7,TGTGCCAGCAGTTACGACACTTCGAGCTCCTACGAGCAGTACTTC,CASSYDTSSSYEQYF
-,TRBV5-1,TRBD1,TRBJ2-2,TGCGCCAGCAGCGCCCTCACAGGGGCAAACACCGGGGAGCTGTTTTTT,CASSALTGANTGELFF
-,TRBV7-2,-,TRBJ2-3,TGTGCCAGCAGCCCGGTTAGAACTAGCACAGATACGCAGTATTTT,CASSPVRTSTDTQYF
-,TRBV27,TRBD2,TRBJ2-1,TGTGCCAGCAGTTTCTTGGCTAGCGGATACAATGAGCAGTTCTTC,CASSFLASGYNEQFF
-,TRBV7-2,TRBD1,TRBJ1-2,TGTGCCAGCAGCGCCCAGACAGGGTCGCATGGCTACACCTTC,CASSAQTGSHGYTF
-,TRBV2,TRBD2,TRBJ2-1,TGTGCCAGCAGTGAAGAACTAGCGGCTACACTTGAGCAGTTCTTC,CASSEELAATLEQFF
once,TRBV5-4,TRBD1,TRBJ2-7,TGTGCCAGCAGCTTTAGTCCAGGGGGCTCCTACGAGCAGTACTTC,CASSFSPGGSYEQYF